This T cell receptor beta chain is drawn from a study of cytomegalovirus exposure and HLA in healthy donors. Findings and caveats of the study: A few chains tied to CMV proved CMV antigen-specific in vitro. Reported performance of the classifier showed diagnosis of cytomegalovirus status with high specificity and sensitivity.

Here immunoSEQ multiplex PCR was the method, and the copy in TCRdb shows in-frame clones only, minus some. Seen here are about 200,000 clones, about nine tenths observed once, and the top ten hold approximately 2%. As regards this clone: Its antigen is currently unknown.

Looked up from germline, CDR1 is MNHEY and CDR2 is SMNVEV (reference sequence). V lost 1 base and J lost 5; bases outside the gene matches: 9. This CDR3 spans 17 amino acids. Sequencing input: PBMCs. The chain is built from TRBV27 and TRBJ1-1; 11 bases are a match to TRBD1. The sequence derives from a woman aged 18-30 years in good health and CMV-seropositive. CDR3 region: CASSLLGQGDVYTEAFF. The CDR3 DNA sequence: TGTGCCAGCAGTTTATTGGGACAGGGGGACGTTTATACTGAAGCTTTCTTT.